A single sample gave rise to the 2 T cell receptor beta chains below, sequenced in a study of shared clonotypes between healthy human individuals (dated by TCRdb to 2019 to 2021). Receptor libraries were prepared by the immunoSEQ multiplex PCR assay. What TCRdb holds here is the immuneACCESS table cut down to in-frame rearrangements. Part of the clones is not present; checked against another copy, under half of the missing clones reflect an unresolved V gene, and the others are unexplained. Across this sample there are 2.5 million or so clones, with approximately 90% seen only once. The ten largest clones represent over 0.12% of the sample. Sequences were obtained from naive CD4+ T cells sorted from blood. This specimen's cell subset or site label, per the study, means: CD45RA+ positively selected. These TCRs come from a man between 18 and 35 years old in good health.

This clone showed up just a few times. The J gene is TRBJ1-6, the V gene TRBV2, with a possible D match to TRBD1 (6 bases). The CDR3 loop spans 14 amino acids. Trimming stripped 7 bases from V and 9 bases from J, with 16 bases between. Germline V gene data show CDR1 as SNHLY and CDR2 as FYNNEI. The CDR3 DNA is TGTGCCAGCATCAAGGAGGGGGGTGGTTCACCCCTCCACTTT. Translation: CASIKEGGGSPLHF.

The chain has TRBV6-1 and TRBJ1-2, with D maybe TRBD1 (6 bases). This CDR3 region has 11 residues. V lost 10 bases and J 7 bases, leaving 13 bases between the germline ends. Germline CDR1 MNHNS, CDR2 SASEGT. This chain's CDR3 is CANREGGGYTF. DNA of the CDR3: TGTGCCAACAGGGAAGGGGGTGGCTACACCTTC.